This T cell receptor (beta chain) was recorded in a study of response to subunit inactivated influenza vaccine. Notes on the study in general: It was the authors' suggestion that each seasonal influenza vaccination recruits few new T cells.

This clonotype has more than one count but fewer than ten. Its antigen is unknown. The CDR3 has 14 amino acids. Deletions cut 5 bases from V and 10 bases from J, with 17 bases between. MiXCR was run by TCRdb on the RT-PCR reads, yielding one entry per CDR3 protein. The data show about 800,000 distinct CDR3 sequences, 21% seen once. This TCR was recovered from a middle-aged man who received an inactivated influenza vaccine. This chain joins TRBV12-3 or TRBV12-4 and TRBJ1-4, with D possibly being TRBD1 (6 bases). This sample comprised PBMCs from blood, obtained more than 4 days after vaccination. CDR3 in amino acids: CASSTQGWIGKLFF. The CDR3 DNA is TGTGCCAGCAGTACACAGGGTTGGATCGGAAAACTGTTTTTT.